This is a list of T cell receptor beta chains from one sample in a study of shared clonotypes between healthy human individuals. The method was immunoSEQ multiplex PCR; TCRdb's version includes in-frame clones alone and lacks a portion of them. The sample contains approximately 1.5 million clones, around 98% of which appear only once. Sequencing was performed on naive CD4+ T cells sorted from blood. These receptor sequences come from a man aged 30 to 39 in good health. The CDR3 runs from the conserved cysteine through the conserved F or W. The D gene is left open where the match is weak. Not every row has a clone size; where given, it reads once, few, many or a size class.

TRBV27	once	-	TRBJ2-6	TGTGCCAGCAGTCCAGGACCGGCGCCCAACGTCCTGACTTTC	CASSPGPAPNVLTF
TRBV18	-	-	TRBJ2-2	TGTGCCAGCTCACCTCGGACAGTAACCGGGGAGCTGTTTTTT	CASSPRTVTGELFF
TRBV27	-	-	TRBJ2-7	TGTGCCAGCAGCCATCGAGGCAGCTCCTACGAGCAGTACTTC	CASSHRGSSYEQYF
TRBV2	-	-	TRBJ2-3	TGTGCCAGCAGTGAAGGCGACACAGATACGCAGTATTTT	CASSEGDTDTQYF
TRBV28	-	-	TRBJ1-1	TGTGCCAGCAGTCCGGTTGGGACACTGAACACTGAAGCTTTCTTT	CASSPVGTLNTEAFF
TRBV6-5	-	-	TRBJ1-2	TGTGCCAGCAGAAGCAGTAGGGGAAACTATGGCTACACCTTC	CASRSSRGNYGYTF
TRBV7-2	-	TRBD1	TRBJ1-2	TGTGCCAGCAGCGCAGTCCCGGGACAGGTGGGGTGGTACTATGGCTACACCTTC	CASSAVPGQVGWYYGYTF
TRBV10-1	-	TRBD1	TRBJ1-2	TGCGCCAGCAGCCAAGACAGGGTGGTTGGCTACACCTTC	CASSQDRVVGYTF
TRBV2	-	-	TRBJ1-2	TGTGCCAGCAGACGCATCGGACAGCGCTATGGCTACACCTTC	CASRRIGQRYGYTF
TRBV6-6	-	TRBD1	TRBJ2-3	TGTGCCAGCAGATTCCCGGGACAGATCACAGATACGCAGTATTTT	CASRFPGQITDTQYF
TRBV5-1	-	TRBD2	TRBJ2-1	TGCGCCAGCAGCGATAGGACTAGCGGGAGGGGGAATGAGCAGTTCTTC	CASSDRTSGRGNEQFF
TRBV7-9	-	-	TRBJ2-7	TGTGCCAGCAGCTCCGCAGGAGGGAGCGAGCAGTACTTC	CASSSAGGSEQYF
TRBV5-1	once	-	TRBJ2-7	TGCGCCAGCAGCCCCCGCAAGGGACATTACGAGCAGTACTTC	CASSPRKGHYEQYF
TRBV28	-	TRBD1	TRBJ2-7	TGTGCCAGCTTGACAGGGGTCAACGAGCAGTACTTC	CASLTGVNEQYF
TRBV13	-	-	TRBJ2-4	TGTGCCAGCACCTCTCTAGCGTTACTAGCCAAAAACATTCAGTACTTC	CASTSLALLAKNIQYF
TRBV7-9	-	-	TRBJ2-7	TGTGCCAGCAGCGACCTAACCCCCTACGAGCAGTACTTC	CASSDLTPYEQYF
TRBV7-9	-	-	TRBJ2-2	TGTGCCAGCAGCCAGAAGACCGGGGAGCTGTTTTTT	CASSQKTGELFF
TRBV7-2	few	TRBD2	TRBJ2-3	TGTGCCAGCAGCCGGACTAGCGGGAGGGCAGATACGCAGTATTTT	CASSRTSGRADTQYF
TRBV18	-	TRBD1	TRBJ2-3	TGTGCCAGCTCACCTTTCGACAGGGGCATCGCAGATACGCAGTATTTT	CASSPFDRGIADTQYF
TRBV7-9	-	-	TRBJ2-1	TGTGCCAGCAGCCATCAGGGACTTACCACGAACAATGAGCAGTTCTTC	CASSHQGLTTNNEQFF
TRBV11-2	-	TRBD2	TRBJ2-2	TGTGCCAGCAGCTTTAGGGCGGGAGGGCCACCCGGGGAGCTGTTTTTT	CASSFRAGGPPGELFF
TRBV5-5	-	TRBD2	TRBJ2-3	TGTGCCAGCCGCCCCGGGACTAGCGGGAGGACTAGCACAGATACGCAGTATTTT	CASRPGTSGRTSTDTQYF
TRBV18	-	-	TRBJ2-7	TGTGCCAGCTCACCGGGTCCGGAGTTCTACGAGCAGTACTTC	CASSPGPEFYEQYF
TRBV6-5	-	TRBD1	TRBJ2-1	TGTGCCAGCAGTTACCTCCAGGGGGCCTACAATGAGCAGTTCTTC	CASSYLQGAYNEQFF
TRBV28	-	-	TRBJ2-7	TGTGCCAGCAGTTTATACGGCTACTCTACCTACGAGCAGTACTTC	CASSLYGYSTYEQYF
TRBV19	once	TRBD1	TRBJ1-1	TGTGCCAGTAGCAGACAGGGGGCGCGTGGCACTGAAGCTTTCTTT	CASSRQGARGTEAFF
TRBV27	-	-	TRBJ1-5	TGTGCCAGCAGCCACTACGAGGGCCTGGGGAGCAATCAGCCCCAGCATTTT	CASSHYEGLGSNQPQHF
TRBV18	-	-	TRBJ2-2	TGTGCCAGCTCACCACCGGGCACCGGGGAGCTGTTTTTT	CASSPPGTGELFF
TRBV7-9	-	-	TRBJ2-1	TGTGCCAGCAGCTTAGCGAGGAACGAGCAGTTCTTC	CASSLARNEQFF
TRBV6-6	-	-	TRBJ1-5	TGTGCCAGCAGTGGCTTTGATGGCAATCAGCCCCAGCATTTT	CASSGFDGNQPQHF
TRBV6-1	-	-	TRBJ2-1	TGTGCCAGCGATTCAGGGGGGACCATTTACAATGAGCAGTTCTTC	CASDSGGTIYNEQFF
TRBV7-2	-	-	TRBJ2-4	TGTGCCAGCAGCTTCGTCGAGGGTGCAAGAAACATTCAGTACTTC	CASSFVEGARNIQYF